Following are 7 T cell receptor beta chains from one sample sequenced in a study of breast tumors, draining lymph nodes, adjacent tissues. TCRdb reprocessed the multiplex PCR reads via MiXCR and lists one record per CDR3 protein. The sample comprises tens of thousands of distinct CDR3 sequences, roughly 39% of which are singletons, and roughly a tenth rests with the top ten. The sequencing sample was made of breast tumor tissue. The receptors were sampled from a female donor with breast cancer. Some clones in this sample may be carry-over from other donors' samples.

This clonotype was counted many times. The gene calls are TRBV11-2 and TRBJ2-5; D is unclear. This CDR3 has 16 amino acids. CDR1 and CDR2 from the germline V gene are SGHAT and FQNNGV. V was clipped by 5 bases and J by 2 bases, with 18 bases between them. The CDR3 region has the DNA TGTGCCAGCAGCCGAGCTAGGAGCACGGCTCAAGAGACCCAGTACTTC. Encoded protein: CASSRARSTAQETQYF.

This clonotype was found many times. The V and J genes are TRBV11-2 and TRBJ2-3; D gene ambiguous. Trimming removed 2 bases at V and 8 bases at J, with 5 bases between. CDR1 SGHAT and CDR2 FQNNGV come from the germline V gene. The CDR3 runs 11 residues. CDR3 region: CASSLRFTQYF. CDR3 nucleotides: TGTGCCAGCAGCTTACGGTTTACGCAGTATTTT.

This clonotype was picked up many times. The rearrangement uses TRBV10-3 and TRBJ1-1; no reliable D call. This CDR3 comprises 14 residues. The V end lost 0 bases, the J end lost 2 bases, and 7 bases lay between the germline ends. Germline values: CDR1 ENHRY, CDR2 SYGVKD. CDR3 DNA sequence: TGTGCCATCAGTGAGTCAGCAGTCAACACTGAAGCTTTCTTT. Translation gives CAISESAVNTEAFF.

Many counts were recorded for this clonotype. Here the CDR3 DNA reads TGTGCCAGCAGTTTATCTAGGGGAGGGACTGAAGCTTTCTTT. This sequence encodes CASSLSRGGTEAFF. This chain connects TRBV12-3 or TRBV12-4 to TRBJ1-1; D perhaps matches TRBD1 (5 bases). V gave up 2 bases and J gave up 5 bases, with 12 bases separating them. The CDR3 is 14 amino acids.

Regarding this clonotype: An end of the junction does not agree with germline; a read error may underlie this. The V and J genes are TRBV5-6 and TRBJ2-1; D possibly corresponds to TRBD2 (5 bases). The CDR3 runs to 11 residues. Germline-derived CDR1 and CDR2 are SGHDT and YYEEEE. The CDR3 nucleotides read TGTGCCAGCAGTAGAGGGAATGCGCAGTTCTTC. Amino acid sequence: CASSRGNAQFF.

J is TRBJ1-5 and V is TRBV20-1, with D unresolved. Looked up from germline, CDR1 is DFQATT and CDR2 is SNEGSKA (reference sequence). V was shortened by 3 bases and J by 11 bases, with 11 bases between the two germline ends. The CDR3 covers 11 residues. The CDR3 region has the DNA TGCAGTGCTAGCAGCGGGGAGACCCAGCATTTT. It translates to CSASSGETQHF.

A note on this clonotype: Without the conserved terminal phenylalanine or tryptophan, this CDR3 likely stems from a read error. The chain links TRBV6-2 or TRBV6-3 to TRBJ2-5; 9 bases line up with TRBD2. Germline loops: CDR1 MNHEY, CDR2 SVGEGT. The CDR3 consists of 16 residues. Unmatched junction bases numbered 19, after V lost 8 bases and J lost 9 bases. CDR3 in DNA: TGTGCCAGCCTTCTTTCTCCCGGGACGGAGCGGGGGGCCCAGTACCTC. Amino acid sequence: CASLLSPGTERGAQYL.